This T cell receptor beta chain came from a study of control samples from healthy donors and cancer patients (dated by TCRdb to the early 2020s). A note on this clone: This receptor's antigen is unknown. No much larger clone is present one base from it, and per-base qualities are unavailable.

The library came from the immunoSEQ multiplex PCR assay. TCRdb stores this immuneACCESS table with in-frame sequences only. Part of the clones is absent; in the studies checked, under half of the shortfall reflects unresolved V genes, and no reason is known for the rest. The table for this sample lists around 41,000 clones; about 86% of them were counted only once. Of the sample, roughly a fifth is held by the ten largest clones. V was cut back by 6 bases and J by 2 bases, leaving a gap of 9 bases between them. The germline V gene sets CDR1 to SGHNT and CDR2 to YENEEA. The CDR3 sequence holds 13 residues, the cysteine and phenylalanine included. The kept DNA is CDR3 alone, 39 bases in frame from the first base.

The rearranged chain carries TRBV11-3 and TRBJ2-3, with no confidently assigned D gene. This TCR was recovered from a woman aged 55-75 years with lung cancer. Input material: PBMCs. The nucleotide sequence is TGTGCCAGCAGGGGCGGTTTCACAGATACGCAGTATTTT. Translated, it reads CASRGGFTDTQYF.